This TCR beta chain was found in a study of blood T cells in healthy people across ages (dated by TCRdb to the mid-2010s). For the study in its entirety: In model experiments, roughly one uniquely barcoded TCR beta cDNA molecule per two T cells was captured by template switching. Using deep sequencing normalized with unique cDNA molecular identifiers, the study measured how TCR beta repertoire diversity changes with age. Four age groups were formed from the donors: young (average about 17 years), middle-aged (around 41), aged (more than 55) and long-lived (82). To avoid experimental bias, donors of different ages were distributed randomly across sequencing lanes. Two additional independent replicas of 1 million unique cDNA reads from the same blood draw were analyzed for two donors (one aged 18 to 30 and one aged 80 or older).

The CDR3, from cysteine to phenylalanine, totals 15 residues. Of the read, only the CDR3 DNA is kept; its 45 bases are in frame from base 1. The germline V gene supplies CDR1 SGHRS and CDR2 YFSETQ. Trimming costs V 4 bases and J 6 bases, and their ends lie 18 bases apart. Summary of the overall study and its limitations: Observed TCR beta diversity per million T cells fell roughly linearly with age, and a significant reduction was already apparent by age roughly 40. Compared with the aged group, the long-lived group had more naive CD4+ T cells, fewer expanded clones and increased TCR diversity, suggesting age selection. Because profiling used bulk unsorted PBMCs, naive and antigen-experienced compartments could not be compared conclusively. Because donor CMV infection status was unknown, age-related changes in expanded clonotypes were potentially confounded. Estimates of total diversity from one million sequenced T cells were regarded as lower bounds and underestimates. The percentage of naive T cells measured by flow cytometry correlated strongly with observed TCR beta diversity.

The method was 5' RACE. Sequencing was performed on an Illumina HiSeq 2500. A second PCR of roughly 6 to 11 cycles was performed with a sample-barcoded 5' primer and a J-beta primer mix. A template-switch 5' adaptor carrying 12 random nucleotides introduced a unique molecular identifier onto each TCR beta cDNA molecule. At least 2.5 million CDR3-containing paired-end reads were obtained from each sample. All of the RNA was converted into first-strand cDNA using the Mint cDNA synthesis kit, with a TRBC-specific oligonucleotide serving as the primer. Following uracil-DNA glycosylase treatment, all cDNA underwent a first 18-cycle PCR with the universal primers M1SS and BC2_uni_R. Concerning the study's data processing: Each sample was normalized by randomly selecting 1 million high-quality reads, each carrying a distinct molecular identifier. Reads sharing molecular identifiers were discarded rather than binned into consensus sequences. MiTCR, run with a Q25 quality threshold and the strictest error-elimination algorithm, handled CDR3 identification, clonotype clustering and error correction. A nonparametric unseen species model with Euler transformation was used to estimate lower-bound total TCR beta diversity. The public reads were reanalyzed by TCRdb: fastp trimming at Q25, MiXCR alignment, in-frame beta chains only. One record per CDR3 amino acid sequence lists the most common genes and DNA. These V and J calls are TCRdb output, not the study's own analysis. The sample table shows hundreds of thousands of distinct CDR3 sequences, and over 20% are seen once. The top ten clonotypes cover roughly 3.9% of the sample.

Systemically healthy Caucasian individuals from Russia, 39 in total and aged 6 to 90 years, were included as donors. Each donor gave around 9.8 milliliters of peripheral blood, collected into EDTA-treated Vacutainer tubes. PBMCs were isolated by Ficoll-Paque density-gradient centrifugation, with at least 6 million obtained per sample. Total RNA was extracted from PBMCs with Trizol reagent, with at least 6 micrograms obtained per sample. For every donor, flow cytometry on a PBMC aliquot measured the percentage of naive CD45RAhigh/CD27high T cells. The table lists this clonotype with a few counts. Its antigen specificity is not known. No base quality information exists; no much larger clone differs at one position.

Recombination joined TRBV5-1 with TRBJ2-3; TRBD2 is a possible D gene, resting on 6 matching bases. Material for sequencing was blood. This TCR was sampled from a man between 70 and 80 years old in good health. The CDR3: CASSPGGKVGDTQYF. The DNA sequence is TGCGCCAGCAGCCCCGGCGGGAAGGTGGGGGATACGCAGTATTTT.